The 13 T cell receptor beta chains presented below share a single source sample, sequenced in a study of cytomegalovirus exposure and HLA in healthy donors. A multiplex PCR was run with 60 Vbeta primers and 13 Jbeta primers. TCRdb keeps only in-frame clones here, not all; method: immunoSEQ multiplex PCR. This table has roughly 200,000 clones, roughly 85% appearing once. Sequencing input: PBMCs. Every receptor here comes from a woman in her forties or fifties in good health and CMV-seronegative.

The chain links TRBV7-2 to TRBJ1-1, with 7 bases that match TRBD1. V lost 3 bases to trimming and J lost 3 bases; unmatched junction nucleotides: 10. Germline CDR1 is SGHTA and CDR2 is FQGNSA. This CDR3 comprises 16 residues. CDR3 in DNA: TGTGCCAGCAGCTTGCGACAGGGCGGGGTGGACACTGAAGCTTTCTTT. Translating it yields CASSLRQGGVDTEAFF.

The chain combines TRBV5-4 with TRBJ2-1; 11 bases fit TRBD2. Germline V gene data show CDR1 as SGHNT and CDR2 as YYREEE (reference sequence). Germline trimming cut 3 bases from V and 0 bases from J; bases unmatched to any gene: 5. The CDR3 totals 17 residues. Written as DNA, the CDR3 is TGTGCCAGCAGCTCTCGACTAGCGGGACCCTCCTACAATGAGCAGTTCTTC. Protein: CASSSRLAGPSYNEQFF.

The chain recombines TRBV5-6 with TRBJ2-7, with 7 bases that match TRBD1. Trimming removed 4 bases from V and 3 bases from J; junction bases left unmatched: 10. The CDR3 is 15 residues long. Germline-derived CDR1 and CDR2 are SGHDT and YYEEEE. CDR3 region: CASSPVGQGDYEQYF. The CDR3 region has the DNA TGTGCCAGCAGCCCCGTCGGGCAGGGGGACTACGAGCAGTACTTC.

The V call is TRBV7-9, the J call TRBJ2-1; D is perhaps TRBD1 (5 bases). Per germline, CDR1 SEHNR and CDR2 FQNEAQ (reference sequence). Trimming cost V 6 bases and J 3 bases, with 12 bases left between them. This CDR3 has 14 amino acids. The CDR3 here is CASSLTEDYNEQFF. The CDR3 DNA sequence: TGTGCCAGCAGTTTGACAGAGGACTACAATGAGCAGTTCTTC.

The chain is built from TRBV19 and TRBJ2-1; 11 bases fit TRBD2. The CDR3 spans 17 residues. Trimming at V came to 4 bases and at J to 8 bases, leaving 13 bases not matched to a gene. The germline V gene has CDR1 LNHDA and CDR2 SQIVND (reference sequence). CDR3 region: CASSRASGRNFGDEQFF. The CDR3 DNA is TGTGCCAGTAGTAGGGCTAGCGGGAGGAATTTCGGGGATGAGCAGTTCTTC.

The genes are TRBV28 and TRBJ1-2, with a possible D match to TRBD1 (5 bases). With 2 bases removed from V and 8 bases from J, the gap between germline ends came to 15 bases. Germline loops: CDR1 MDHEN, CDR2 SYDVKM. The CDR3 covers 14 residues. The CDR3 region is CASSLPTAYGGYTF. The CDR3 DNA is TGTGCCAGCAGTTTACCGACAGCCTACGGCGGCTACACCTTC.

In DNA form, the CDR3 reads TGTGCCAGTAGACCATTGCGAGGCCACACAGATACGCAGTATTTT. Translating it yields CASRPLRGHTDTQYF. The chain combines TRBV19 with TRBJ2-3, with no clear D. This CDR3 contains 15 residues. The germline V and J ends were trimmed by 6 bases and 2 bases, with 15 bases remaining between them. CDR1 is LNHDA and CDR2 is SQIVND in the germline V gene (reference sequence).

This clone was observed a handful of times. This chain joins TRBV7-9 and TRBJ2-1; no firm D call. V was trimmed by 5 bases and J by 2 bases, leaving 7 bases between them. This CDR3 region has 13 residues. The germline gives CDR1 SEHNR, CDR2 FQNEAQ (reference sequence). The CDR3 reads CASSPYAYNEQFF. CDR3 coding DNA: TGTGCCAGCAGCCCCTACGCCTACAATGAGCAGTTCTTC.

The V gene is TRBV27, the J gene TRBJ1-1; D possibly corresponds to TRBD1 (5 bases). Per the germline V gene, CDR1 is MNHEY and CDR2 is SMNVEV (reference sequence). The CDR3 covers 14 residues. Trimming took 5 bases from V and 5 from J, leaving 15 bases between them. The CDR3 loop is CASSPARGWTEAFF. The CDR3 DNA sequence: TGTGCCAGCAGTCCCGCTCGGGGGTGGACTGAAGCTTTCTTT.

This sequence joins TRBV28 and TRBJ2-7; 16 nucleotides match TRBD2. V shed 5 bases, J shed 3 bases, and the junction held 1 base outside the gene matches. CDR1 and CDR2 from the germline V gene are MDHEN and SYDVKM. The CDR3 contains 15 residues. CDR3 DNA: TGTGCCAGCAGTGGGACTAGCGGGAGGGGCTACGAGCAGTACTTC. This translates into CASSGTSGRGYEQYF.

This chain uses TRBV28 with TRBJ2-2; TRBD1 matches at 7 bases. CDR1 is MDHEN, CDR2 SYDVKM, per germline. V shed 2 bases, J shed 3 bases, and the junction held 9 bases outside the gene matches. This CDR3 has 17 amino acids. The CDR3 nucleotides are TGTGCCAGCAGTTTAATTCGGGGACAGATCTACACCGGGGAGCTGTTTTTT. Protein product: CASSLIRGQIYTGELFF.

In this sample, this clone turned up once. The gene calls are TRBV5-8 and TRBJ2-2; TRBD2 matches 8 bases. Unmatched junction bases numbered 10, after V lost 9 bases and J lost 6 bases. The germline V gene encodes CDR1 SGHTS and CDR2 YDEGEE. The CDR3 spans 14 residues. The CDR3 DNA is TGTGCCAACCTAGTCGGGAGGGCCGCCGGGGAGCTGTTTTTT. Translated: CANLVGRAAGELFF.

The genes are TRBV7-2 and TRBJ2-1, with 9 nucleotides matching TRBD2. V trimming: 2 bases; J trimming: 5 bases; junction bases outside the gene matches: 1. The germline CDR1 and CDR2 sequences are SGHTA and FQGNSA. The CDR3 has 14 residues. This chain's CDR3 is CASSLLAGNNEQFF. The DNA for the CDR3 is TGTGCCAGCAGCTTACTAGCGGGGAACAATGAGCAGTTCTTC. The full variable domain, rest sourced from reference TRBV7-2 and TRBJ2-1, is GAGVSQSPSNKVTEKGKDVELRCDPISGHTALYWYRQSLGQGLEFLIYFQGNSAPDKSGLPSDRFSAERTGGSVSTLTIQRTQQEDSAVYLCASSLLAGNNEQFFGPGTRLTVL.